These 21 T cell receptor beta chains share one sample of origin, sequenced in a study of beta chain features in type 1 diabetes. These TCRs are of unknown antigen specificity. All of the isolated RNA was reverse transcribed, so expressed TCRB transcripts were sequenced. The repertoire was sequenced with immunoSEQ multiplex PCR; TCRdb's copy has only in-frame clones and lacks some. The table has about 710,000 clones, roughly an eighth seen once. Notes on the study in general: Type 1 diabetes patients showed a moderate but significant shortening of TCRB CDR3s in all four CD4+ subsets.

Sequenced input: naive CD4+ T cells from blood. The receptors come from a man aged 18-30 years with type 1 diabetes.

The chain employs TRBV2 and TRBJ1-1; D uncertain. This CDR3 has 13 amino acids. V lost 5 bases and J lost 6, with 13 bases in between. The V gene's germline CDR1 is SNHLY and CDR2 FYNNEI. The CDR3 region has the DNA TGTGCCAGCAGTCGGGAGTGGGAGGCTGAAGCTTTCTTT. Translating it yields CASSREWEAEAFF.

There are a few counts of this clone. The V gene is TRBV5-1, the J gene TRBJ2-3; 7 bases align to TRBD2. This CDR3 is 15 amino acids long. V shed 5 bases and J 0 bases; nucleotides not matched to a gene: 6. CDR1 and CDR2 from the germline V gene are SGHRS and YFSETQ. Here the CDR3 reads CASRRSGTSTDTQYF. CDR3 nucleotide sequence: TGCGCCAGCAGGAGGAGCGGGACTAGCACAGATACGCAGTATTTT. Drawing the rest from reference TRBV5-1 and TRBJ2-3, the complete variable domain is KAGVTQTPRYLIKTRGQQVTLSCSPISGHRSVSWYQQTPGQGLQFLFEYFSETQRNKGNFPGRFSGRQFSNSRSEMNVSTLELGDSALYLCASRRSGTSTDTQYFGPGTRLTVL.

This clone was picked up a small number of times. The chain couples TRBV28 to TRBJ2-7, with D unresolved. Between the trimmed V and J ends, which lost 2 bases and 4 bases, there was a span of 9 bases. Germline V lookup: CDR1 MDHEN, CDR2 SYDVKM. CDR3 length: 13 residues. The CDR3 DNA reads TGTGCCAGCAGTTTACACACGCGGTACGAGCAGTACTTC. This sequence encodes CASSLHTRYEQYF.

The J gene is TRBJ2-2, the V gene TRBV25-1; 9 bases match TRBD1. The germline V gene encodes CDR1 MGHDK and CDR2 SYGVNS. The CDR3 loop spans 17 amino acids. Unmatched junction bases numbered 12, after V lost 7 bases and J lost 3 bases. The CDR3 bases are TGTGCCAGCACTAACAGACCGGGACAGGGAGACACCGGGGAGCTGTTTTTT. Translated, it gives CASTNRPGQGDTGELFF.

The rearrangement uses TRBV7-2 and TRBJ1-4; D possibly corresponds to TRBD1 (5 bases). The CDR3 contains 14 residues. Germline V CDR1 and CDR2: SGHTA, FQGNSA. The V and J ends lost 1 base and 5 bases respectively, with 8 bases between them. CDR3 amino acids: CASSLGQMNEKLFF. The CDR3 DNA reads TGTGCCAGCAGCTTAGGACAGATGAATGAAAAACTGTTTTTT.

The genes are TRBV7-2 and TRBJ1-2, with TRBD1 identical over 10 bases. V shed 5 bases and J 6 bases; nucleotides not matched to a gene: 6. The CDR3 has 14 residues. Germline V gene lookup returns CDR1 SGHTA and CDR2 FQGNSA. CDR3 protein: CASSTRQGANGYTF. The DNA for the CDR3 is TGTGCCAGCAGCACCCGACAGGGGGCAAATGGCTACACCTTC.

This clone was counted a few times. V usage is TRBV5-1 and J usage is TRBJ2-7; 8 bases fit TRBD1. Trimming at V came to 3 bases and at J to 5 bases, leaving 7 bases not matched to a gene. Germline CDR1 and CDR2: SGHRS and YFSETQ. The CDR3 covers 14 residues. The CDR3 nucleotides read TGCGCCAGCAGCTCAATCACGACAGGGGACGAGCAGTACTTC. It yields the protein CASSSITTGDEQYF.

This clone occurred a few times. Here the CDR3 reads CASSFHGSNYEQYF. The CDR3 DNA sequence: TGTGCCAGCAGCTTTCATGGGAGCAACTACGAGCAGTACTTC. This chain links TRBV7-8 with TRBJ2-7; D might be TRBD2 (5 bases). The CDR3 contains 14 residues. Trimming shortened V by 3 bases and J by 3 bases, and 12 bases separated the two germline ends. Germline V gene data show CDR1 as SGHVS and CDR2 as FQNEAQ.

The sample holds a few counts of this clone. This chain joins TRBV7-9 and TRBJ2-3, with 13 bases that match TRBD2. CDR1 SEHNR and CDR2 FQNEAQ come from the germline V gene (reference sequence). The length of the CDR3 is 17 residues. Trimming took 3 bases from V and 5 from J; bases not matched to a gene: 8. The CDR3 nucleotides read TGTGCCAGCAGCTTTTACGGACTAGCGGGAGTGGGAGATACGCAGTATTTT. As protein: CASSFYGLAGVGDTQYF.

In its sample, this clone was seen a few times. The chain carries TRBV30 and TRBJ2-7; the D gene is possibly TRBD1 (6 bases). V was trimmed by 1 base and J by 3 bases, leaving 16 bases between them. CDR1 and CDR2 (germline): GTSNPN, SVGIG (reference sequence). The CDR3 has 15 residues. In DNA, the CDR3 is TGTGCCTGGAGTGGGTTTCGACAGGCGATCTACGAGCAGTACTTC. It is translated as CAWSGFRQAIYEQYF. The whole variable domain, remainder taken from reference TRBV30 and TRBJ2-7, is SQTIHQWPATLVQPVGSPLSLECTVEGTSNPNLYWYRQAAGRGLQLLFYSVGIGQISSEVPQNLSASRPQDRQFILSSKKLLLSDSGFYLCAWSGFRQAIYEQYFGPGTRLTVT.

This clone has a handful of counts. This rearrangement joins TRBV28 to TRBJ2-3, with D perhaps matching TRBD2 (6 bases). Germline CDR1 and CDR2: MDHEN and SYDVKM. V lost 7 bases and J 4 bases, leaving 21 bases between the germline ends. The CDR3 spans 16 residues. This CDR3 is CASTSLSGGDSDTQYF. The CDR3 DNA reads as TGTGCCAGCACCTCACTTAGCGGAGGGGATTCAGATACGCAGTATTTT.

This clone appeared a few times. The V and J genes are TRBV30 and TRBJ2-7; D possibly corresponds to TRBD2 (6 bases). V lost 0 bases, J lost 3 bases, and 12 bases lay in between. The germline gives CDR1 GTSNPN, CDR2 SVGIG (reference sequence). There are 14 residues in the CDR3. The CDR3 is CAWSVMAGLYEQYF. The CDR3 nucleotides are TGTGCCTGGAGTGTAATGGCGGGACTCTACGAGCAGTACTTC.

This clone was counted between two and nine times. The chain combines TRBV7-2 with TRBJ2-5, with D unresolved. Trimming cost V 5 bases and J 2 bases, with 9 bases left between them. Germline V gene sequence: CDR1 SGHTA, CDR2 FQGNSA. The length of the CDR3 is 13 residues. Written as DNA, the CDR3 is TGTGCCAGCAGCCGCTGGCGGCAAGAGACCCAGTACTTC. This translates into CASSRWRQETQYF.

The chain has TRBV7-9 and TRBJ2-1; 9 bases fit TRBD2. J lost 10 bases, V lost 5 bases, and 12 bases had no gene match. The length of the CDR3 is 15 residues. The germline V gene encodes CDR1 SEHNR and CDR2 FQNEAQ (reference sequence). CDR3 coding DNA: TGTGCCAGCAGCCCCGACCTGGGACTAGCTTCCGAGCAGTTCTTC. Protein product: CASSPDLGLASEQFF. Full variable domain (missing parts from reference TRBV7-9 and TRBJ2-1): DTGVSQNPRHKITKRGQNVTFRCDPISEHNRLYWYRQTLGQGPEFLTYFQNEAQLEKSRLLSDRFSAERPKGSFSTLEIQRTEQGDSAMYLCASSPDLGLASEQFFGPGTRLTVL.

The chain uses TRBV18 and TRBJ2-3; 8 bases align to TRBD1. The V gene end was trimmed by 4 bases and the J gene end by 4 bases; junction bases not matched to a gene: 16. Germline CDR1 reads KGHSH; CDR2 reads LQKENI. This CDR3 is 18 amino acids long. DNA for the CDR3: TGTGCCAGCTCACGTCCTGAGGGGACAGGCCAAGAAGCAGATACGCAGTATTTT. This codes for CASSRPEGTGQEADTQYF. The complete variable domain, with remaining parts taken from reference TRBV18 and TRBJ2-3, reads NAGVMQNPRHLVRRRGQEARLRCSPMKGHSHVYWYRQLPEEGLKFMVYLQKENIIDESGMPKERFSAEFPKEGPSILRIQQVVRGDSAAYFCASSRPEGTGQEADTQYFGPGTRLTVL.

The chain couples TRBV29-1 to TRBJ2-7; D call uncertain. The germline gives CDR1 SQVTM, CDR2 ANQGSEA. The CDR3 is 12 residues long. V was pared by 4 bases and J by 2 bases, with 9 bases between. CDR3 in amino acids: CSVGEITYEQYF. The CDR3 DNA is TGCAGCGTTGGAGAGATAACCTACGAGCAGTACTTC.

The rearrangement uses TRBV27 and TRBJ2-7; TRBD2 aligns across 7 bases. The CDR3 covers 13 residues. Germline V CDR1 and CDR2: MNHEY, SMNVEV (reference sequence). After removal of 6 bases from V and 1 base from J, the junction contained 3 bases not matched to a gene. The CDR3 sequence: CASSRDYSYEQYF. DNA for the CDR3: TGTGCCAGCAGCCGGGACTATTCCTACGAGCAGTACTTC.

This clone was seen a handful of times. V and J are TRBV12-5 and TRBJ1-1; unclear D gene. V was shortened by 3 bases and J by 2 bases, with 7 bases between the two germline ends. Per germline, CDR1 LGHNT and CDR2 FRNRAP. The CDR3 covers 13 residues. CDR3 protein: CASGLDTNTEAFF. DNA of the CDR3: TGTGCTAGTGGTTTAGACACTAACACTGAAGCTTTCTTT.

This chain connects TRBV28 to TRBJ1-6, with 8 bases matching TRBD1. V dropped 5 bases and J dropped 8; count of bases not matched to a gene: 14. Germline V gene sequence: CDR1 MDHEN, CDR2 SYDVKM. The CDR3 is 17 residues long. DNA for the CDR3: TGTGCCAGCAGTCGGCTGGACAGGGCTGTAGGCGATTCACCCCTCCACTTT. It yields the protein CASSRLDRAVGDSPLHF.

CDR3 DNA: TGTGCCAGCAGTACAGAGTCCTACGAGCAGTACTTC. Translation: CASSTESYEQYF. This chain links TRBV2 with TRBJ2-7; no definite D call. The CDR3 contains 12 residues. Trimming stripped 5 bases from V and 1 base from J, with 6 bases between. Germline V gene sequence: CDR1 SNHLY, CDR2 FYNNEI. The variable domain in full, completed from reference TRBV2 and TRBJ2-7, reads EPEVTQTPSHQVTQMGQEVILRCVPISNHLYFYWYRQILGQKVEFLVSFYNNEISEKSEIFDDQFSVERPDGSNFTLKIRSTKLEDSAMYFCASSTESYEQYFGPGTRLTVT.

This clone appeared many times. This chain joins TRBV14 and TRBJ2-4; the match to TRBD1 covers 9 bases. Germline assignment: CDR1 SGHDN and CDR2 FVKESK. The CDR3 sequence is 14 residues long. Trimming took 2 bases from V and 8 from J; bases not matched to a gene: 4. CDR3 in DNA: TGTGCCAGCAGCCAAAGGACAGGGGTGGACATTCAGTACTTC. Translated: CASSQRTGVDIQYF. Filled out from reference TRBV14 and TRBJ2-4, the complete variable domain reads EAGVTQFPSHSVIEKGQTVTLRCDPISGHDNLYWYRRVMGKEIKFLLHFVKESKQDESGMPNNRFLAERTGGTYSTLKVQPAELEDSGVYFCASSQRTGVDIQYFGAGTRLSVL.